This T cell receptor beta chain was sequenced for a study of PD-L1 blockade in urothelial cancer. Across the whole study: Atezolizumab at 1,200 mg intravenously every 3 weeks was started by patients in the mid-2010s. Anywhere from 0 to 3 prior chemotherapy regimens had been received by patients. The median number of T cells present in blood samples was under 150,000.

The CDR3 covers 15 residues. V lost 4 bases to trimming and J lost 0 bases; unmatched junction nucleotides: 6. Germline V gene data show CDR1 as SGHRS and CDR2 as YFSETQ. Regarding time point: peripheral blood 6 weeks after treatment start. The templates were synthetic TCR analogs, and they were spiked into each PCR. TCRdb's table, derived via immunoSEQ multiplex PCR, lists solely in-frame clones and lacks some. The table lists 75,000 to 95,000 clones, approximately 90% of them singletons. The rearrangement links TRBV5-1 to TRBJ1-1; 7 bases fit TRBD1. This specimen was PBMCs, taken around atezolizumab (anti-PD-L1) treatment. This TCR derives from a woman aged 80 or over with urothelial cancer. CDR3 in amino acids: CASSPEGTVNTEAFF. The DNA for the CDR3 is TGCGCCAGCAGCCCTGAGGGGACAGTGAACACTGAAGCTTTCTTT.